This TCR beta chain was recovered during a study of radiotherapy plus CTLA-4 blockade in lung cancer. The study, taken as a whole, reports: After radiotherapy and ipilimumab, tumor-derived clones expanded in peripheral blood. Increased serum interferon-beta after radiation also reportedly predicted response strongly.

The CDR3 is 13 amino acids. Germline V gives CDR1 GTSNPN, CDR2 SVGIG (reference sequence). V trimming: 8 bases; J trimming: 3 bases; junction bases outside the gene matches: 8. Profiled with immunoSEQ multiplex PCR; TCRdb holds only in-frame clones, not every one. The data contain about 50,000 clones, roughly 81% of them seen just once; the ten biggest clones take up 4.8%. Worth noting for this clone: The target antigen is unknown.

This chain joins TRBV30 and TRBJ1-2, with TRBD1 matching over 8 bases. Sequenced here: peripheral blood, sampled from a patient treated with radiotherapy plus ipilimumab. The sequence was obtained from a human donor with non-small cell lung cancer whose response to radiotherapy plus ipilimumab could not be evaluated. Written as DNA, the CDR3 is TGTGCCGGGCACAGGGGGACGGACTATGGCTACACCTTC. Protein: CAGHRGTDYGYTF.